This T cell receptor beta chain was captured by sequencing in a study of control samples from healthy donors and cancer patients. CDR3 length: 13 residues. The germline V gene encodes CDR1 SGHTA and CDR2 FQGNSA. The ends were cut back, 8 bases at V and 5 bases at J, with 13 bases in the middle. This table comes from immunoSEQ multiplex PCR, and its TCRdb copy is limited to in-frame clones, with some not included. This sample carries about 84,000 clones, 65% to 90% of them seen once, and the ten largest clones take 11%. The chain has TRBV7-2 and TRBJ1-3; D gene unclear. Sequenced: PBMCs. The TCR comes from a man aged 60-69 years with head and neck cancer. The CDR3, as DNA: TGTGCCAGCGGGATTGGGCAGAGAAACACCATATATTTT. Translating it yields CASGIGQRNTIYF.